This T cell receptor beta chain was sequenced for a study of blood T cell repertoires in COVID-19. Study context: There were acute and convalescent COVID-19 samples, and they came from the United States, Italy and Spain.

Using immunoSEQ multiplex PCR, the repertoire was profiled, and TCRdb retains in-frame clones only, with some absent. The sample lists 120,000 or so clones, around two thirds seen once, with about 2.2% in the top ten. The TCR comes from a woman in her sixties or seventies with acute or convalescent COVID-19. The sample comprised peripheral blood.

CDR3 DNA sequence: TGTGCCAGCTCACCAACCCCCGGGACAGAACGTAACACTGAAGCTTTCTTT. It specifies CASSPTPGTERNTEAFF. The chain combines TRBV18 with TRBJ1-1, with TRBD1 identical over 7 bases. V gave up 2 bases and J gave up 2 bases; unmatched junction bases: 11. Per the germline V gene, CDR1 is KGHSH and CDR2 is LQKENI. CDR3 size: 17 residues.